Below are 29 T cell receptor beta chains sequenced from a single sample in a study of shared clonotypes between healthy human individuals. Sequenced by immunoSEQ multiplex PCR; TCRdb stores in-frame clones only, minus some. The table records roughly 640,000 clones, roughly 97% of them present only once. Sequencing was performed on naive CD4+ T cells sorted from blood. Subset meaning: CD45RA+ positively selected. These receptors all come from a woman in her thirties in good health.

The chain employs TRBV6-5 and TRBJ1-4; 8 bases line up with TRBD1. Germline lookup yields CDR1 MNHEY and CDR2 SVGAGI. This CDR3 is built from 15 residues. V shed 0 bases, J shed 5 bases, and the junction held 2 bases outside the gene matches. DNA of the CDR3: TGTGCCAGCAGTTACTCGACAGGGGCCAATGAAAAACTGTTTTTT. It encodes CASSYSTGANEKLFF.

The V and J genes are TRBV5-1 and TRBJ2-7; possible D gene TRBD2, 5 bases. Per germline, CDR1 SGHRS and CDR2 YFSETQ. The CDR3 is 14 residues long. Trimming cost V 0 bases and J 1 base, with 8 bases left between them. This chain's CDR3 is CASSLGRTSYEQYF. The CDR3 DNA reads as TGCGCCAGCAGCTTGGGTCGGACTTCCTACGAGCAGTACTTC.

CDR3 DNA sequence: TGTGCCAGGTCATCAAGAACAGGTGGCTACACCTTC. Translation gives CARSSRTGGYTF. The gene calls are TRBV2 and TRBJ1-2; D may be TRBD1 (5 bases). The CDR3 contains 12 residues. The V end was cut by 9 bases, the J end by 7 bases, with 15 bases between. Germline assignment: CDR1 SNHLY and CDR2 FYNNEI.

The DNA for the CDR3 is TGTGCCAGCAGCCCGACGCCTACGGGCGAGCAGTACTTC. This gives the protein CASSPTPTGEQYF. The V gene is TRBV7-9, the J gene TRBJ2-7; the D is unclear. Germline CDR1 reads SEHNR; CDR2 reads FQNEAQ (reference sequence). Trimming removed 5 bases from V and 6 bases from J, with 14 bases in between. The length of the CDR3 is 13 residues.

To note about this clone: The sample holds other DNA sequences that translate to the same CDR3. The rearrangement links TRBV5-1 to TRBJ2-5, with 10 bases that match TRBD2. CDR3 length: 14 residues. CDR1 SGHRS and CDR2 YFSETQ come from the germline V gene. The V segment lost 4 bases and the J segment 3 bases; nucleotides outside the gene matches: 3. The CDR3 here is CASSLLAGEETQYF. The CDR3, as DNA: TGCGCCAGCAGCCTCCTAGCGGGAGAAGAGACCCAGTACTTC.

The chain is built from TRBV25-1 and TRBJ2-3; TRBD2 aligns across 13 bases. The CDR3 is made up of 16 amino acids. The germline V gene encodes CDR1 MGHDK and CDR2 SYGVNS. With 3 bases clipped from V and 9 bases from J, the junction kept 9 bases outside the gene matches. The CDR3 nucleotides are TGTGCCAGCAGTGATACGACTAGCGGGAGGTTGAGAACGCAGTATTTT. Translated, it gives CASSDTTSGRLRTQYF. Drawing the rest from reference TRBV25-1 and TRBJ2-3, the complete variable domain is EADIYQTPRYLVIGTGKKITLECSQTMGHDKMYWYQQDPGMELHLIHYSYGVNSTEKGDLSSESTVSRIRTEHFPLTLESARPSHTSQYLCASSDTTSGRLRTQYFGPGTRLTVL.

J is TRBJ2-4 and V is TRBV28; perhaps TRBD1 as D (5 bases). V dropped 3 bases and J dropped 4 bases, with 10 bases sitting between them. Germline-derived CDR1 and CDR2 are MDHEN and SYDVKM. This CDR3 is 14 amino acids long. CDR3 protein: CASSLGQAKNIQYF. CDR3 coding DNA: TGTGCCAGCAGTTTGGGGCAGGCTAAAAACATTCAGTACTTC.

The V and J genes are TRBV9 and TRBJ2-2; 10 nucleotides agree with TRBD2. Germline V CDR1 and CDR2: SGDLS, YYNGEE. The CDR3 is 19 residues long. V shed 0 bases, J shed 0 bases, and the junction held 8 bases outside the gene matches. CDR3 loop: CASSVGFSGRIANTGELFF. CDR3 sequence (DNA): TGTGCCAGCAGCGTAGGTTTTAGCGGGAGGATCGCGAACACCGGGGAGCTGTTTTTT.

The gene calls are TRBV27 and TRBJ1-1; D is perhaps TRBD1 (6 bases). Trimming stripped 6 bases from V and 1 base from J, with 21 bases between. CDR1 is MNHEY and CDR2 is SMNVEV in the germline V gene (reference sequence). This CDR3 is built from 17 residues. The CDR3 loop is CASSTKTGPGRNTEAFF. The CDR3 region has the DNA TGTGCCAGCAGCACAAAAACAGGGCCGGGACGGAACACTGAAGCTTTCTTT.

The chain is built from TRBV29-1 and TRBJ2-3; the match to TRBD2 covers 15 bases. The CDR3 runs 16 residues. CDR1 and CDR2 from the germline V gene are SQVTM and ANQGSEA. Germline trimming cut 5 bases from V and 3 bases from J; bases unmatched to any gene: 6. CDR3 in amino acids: CSVSGLAGGRTDTQYF. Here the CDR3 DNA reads TGCAGCGTTTCTGGACTAGCGGGAGGGAGGACAGATACGCAGTATTTT.

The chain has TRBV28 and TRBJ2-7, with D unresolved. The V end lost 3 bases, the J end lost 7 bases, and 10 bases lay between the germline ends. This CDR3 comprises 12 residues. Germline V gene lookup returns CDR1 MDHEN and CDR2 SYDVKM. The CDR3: CASSLVHFEQYF. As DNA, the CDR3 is TGTGCCAGCAGTTTGGTCCACTTTGAGCAGTACTTC.

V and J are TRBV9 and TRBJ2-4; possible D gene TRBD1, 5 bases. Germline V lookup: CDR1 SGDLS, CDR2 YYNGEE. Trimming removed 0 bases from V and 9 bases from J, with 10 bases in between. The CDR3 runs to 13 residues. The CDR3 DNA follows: TGTGCCAGCAGCGTAGGCGTAGGGGCCATTCAGTACTTC. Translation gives CASSVGVGAIQYF.

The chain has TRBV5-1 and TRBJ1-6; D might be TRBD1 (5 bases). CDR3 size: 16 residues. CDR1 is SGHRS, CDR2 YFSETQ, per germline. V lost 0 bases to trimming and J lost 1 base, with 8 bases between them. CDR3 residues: CASSLGDRSYNSPLHF. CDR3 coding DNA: TGCGCCAGCAGCTTGGGGGACCGGTCCTATAATTCACCCCTCCACTTT.

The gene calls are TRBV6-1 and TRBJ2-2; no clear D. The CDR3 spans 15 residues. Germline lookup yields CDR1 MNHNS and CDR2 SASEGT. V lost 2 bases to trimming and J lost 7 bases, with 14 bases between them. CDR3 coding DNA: TGTGCCAGCAGTGAATTCGTGGAGATGGGCGGGGAGCTGTTTTTT. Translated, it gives CASSEFVEMGGELFF.

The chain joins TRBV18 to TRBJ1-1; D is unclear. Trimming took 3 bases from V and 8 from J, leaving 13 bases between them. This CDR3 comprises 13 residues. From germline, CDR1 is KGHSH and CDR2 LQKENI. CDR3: CASSPERAREAFF. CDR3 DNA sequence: TGTGCCAGCTCACCTGAAAGGGCTAGGGAAGCTTTCTTT.

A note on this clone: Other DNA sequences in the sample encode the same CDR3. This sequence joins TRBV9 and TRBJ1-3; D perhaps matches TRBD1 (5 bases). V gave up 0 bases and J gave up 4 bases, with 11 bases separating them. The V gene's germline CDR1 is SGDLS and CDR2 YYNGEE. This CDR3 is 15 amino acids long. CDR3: CASSVGGTTGNTIYF. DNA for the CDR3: TGTGCCAGCAGCGTAGGGGGGACTACCGGAAACACCATATATTTT. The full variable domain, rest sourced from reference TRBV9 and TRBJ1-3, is DSGVTQTPKHLITATGQRVTLRCSPRSGDLSVYWYQQSLDQGLQFLIQYYNGEERAKGNILERFSAQQFPDLHSELNLSSLELGDSALYFCASSVGGTTGNTIYFGEGSWLTVV.

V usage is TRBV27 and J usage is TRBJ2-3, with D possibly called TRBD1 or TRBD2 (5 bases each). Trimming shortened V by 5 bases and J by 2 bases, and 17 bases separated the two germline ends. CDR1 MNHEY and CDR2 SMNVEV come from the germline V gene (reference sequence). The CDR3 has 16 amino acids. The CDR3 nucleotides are TGTGCCAGCAGTCGCCCCCTGGGGGTGGTCACAGATACGCAGTATTTT. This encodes CASSRPLGVVTDTQYF.

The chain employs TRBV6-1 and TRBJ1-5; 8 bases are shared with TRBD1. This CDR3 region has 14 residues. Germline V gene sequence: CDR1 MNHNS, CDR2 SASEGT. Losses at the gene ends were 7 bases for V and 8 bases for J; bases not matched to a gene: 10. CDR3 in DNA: TGTGCCAGCATCCCCGGACAGGGTCGCGAGCCCCAGCATTTT. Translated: CASIPGQGREPQHF.

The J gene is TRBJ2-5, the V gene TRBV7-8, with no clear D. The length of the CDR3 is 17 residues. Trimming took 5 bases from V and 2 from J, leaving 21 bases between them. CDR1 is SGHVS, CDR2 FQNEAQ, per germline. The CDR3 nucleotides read TGTGCCAGCAGCCCCCGAACGGCTGGGTCCTCTCAAGAGACCCAGTACTTC. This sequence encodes CASSPRTAGSSQETQYF.

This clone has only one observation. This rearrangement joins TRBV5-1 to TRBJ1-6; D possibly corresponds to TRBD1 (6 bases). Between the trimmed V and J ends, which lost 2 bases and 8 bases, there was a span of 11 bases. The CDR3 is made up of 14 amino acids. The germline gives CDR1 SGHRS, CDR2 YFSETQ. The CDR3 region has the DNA TGCGCCAGCAGCTTTTCAGGGGCTGATTCACCCCTCCACTTT. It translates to CASSFSGADSPLHF.

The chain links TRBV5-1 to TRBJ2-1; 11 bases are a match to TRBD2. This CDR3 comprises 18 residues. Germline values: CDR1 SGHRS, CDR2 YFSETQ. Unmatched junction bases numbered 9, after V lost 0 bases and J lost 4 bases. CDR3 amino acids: CASSLAHLGLADYNEQFF. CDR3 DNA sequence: TGCGCCAGCAGCTTGGCCCACTTGGGACTAGCGGATTACAATGAGCAGTTCTTC.

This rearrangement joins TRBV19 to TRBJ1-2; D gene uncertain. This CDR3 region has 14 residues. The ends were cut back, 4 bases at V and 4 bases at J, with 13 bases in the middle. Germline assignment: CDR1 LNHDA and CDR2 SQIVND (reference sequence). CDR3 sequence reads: CASSRTLGAYGYTF. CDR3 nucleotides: TGTGCCAGTAGTAGGACGTTAGGAGCCTATGGCTACACCTTC.

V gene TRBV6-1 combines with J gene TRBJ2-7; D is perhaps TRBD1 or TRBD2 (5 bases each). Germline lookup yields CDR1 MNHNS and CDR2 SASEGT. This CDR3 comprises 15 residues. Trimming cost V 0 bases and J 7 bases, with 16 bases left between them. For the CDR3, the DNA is TGTGCCAGCAGTGAAGCGCACCCGGGGCTGGGGGAGCAGTACTTC. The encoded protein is CASSEAHPGLGEQYF.

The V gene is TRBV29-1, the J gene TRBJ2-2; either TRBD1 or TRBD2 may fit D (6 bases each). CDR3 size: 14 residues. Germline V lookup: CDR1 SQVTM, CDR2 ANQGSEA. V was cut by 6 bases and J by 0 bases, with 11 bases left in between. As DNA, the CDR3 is TGCAGCGTGATGGGGGGCACGAACACCGGGGAGCTGTTTTTT. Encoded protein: CSVMGGTNTGELFF.

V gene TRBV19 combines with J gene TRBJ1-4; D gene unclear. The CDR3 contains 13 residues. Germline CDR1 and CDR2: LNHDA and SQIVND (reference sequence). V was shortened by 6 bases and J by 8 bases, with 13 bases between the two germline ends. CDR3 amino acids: CASRLPRSEKLFF. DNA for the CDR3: TGTGCCAGTAGACTACCGCGGAGCGAAAAACTGTTTTTT.

CDR3 DNA sequence: TGTGCCAGCACGTCCCTCGTCCAGGGACTAGCGACCACAGATACGCAGTATTTT. Amino acid sequence: CASTSLVQGLATTDTQYF. The chain couples TRBV5-6 to TRBJ2-3; TRBD2 agrees at 10 bases. After removal of 6 bases from V and 2 bases from J, the junction contained 15 bases not matched to a gene. Looked up from germline, CDR1 is SGHDT and CDR2 is YYEEEE. The length of the CDR3 is 18 residues.

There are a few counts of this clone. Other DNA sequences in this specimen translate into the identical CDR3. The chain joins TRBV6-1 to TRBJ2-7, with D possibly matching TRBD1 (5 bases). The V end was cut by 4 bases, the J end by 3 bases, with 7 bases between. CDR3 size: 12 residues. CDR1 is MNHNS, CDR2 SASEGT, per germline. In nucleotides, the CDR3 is TGTGCCAGCAGTGGCGACAGCTACGAGCAGTACTTC. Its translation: CASSGDSYEQYF.

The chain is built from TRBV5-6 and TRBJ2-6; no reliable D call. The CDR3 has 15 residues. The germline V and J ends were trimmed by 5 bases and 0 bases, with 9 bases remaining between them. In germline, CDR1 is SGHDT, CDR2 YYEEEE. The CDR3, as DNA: TGTGCCAGCAGTACGCCTCGCTCTGGGGCCAACGTCCTGACTTTC. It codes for CASSTPRSGANVLTF.

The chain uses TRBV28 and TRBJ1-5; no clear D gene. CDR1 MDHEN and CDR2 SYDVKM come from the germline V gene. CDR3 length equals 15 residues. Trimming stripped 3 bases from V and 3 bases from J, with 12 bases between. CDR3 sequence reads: CASSFGQAINQPQHF. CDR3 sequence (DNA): TGTGCCAGCAGTTTTGGGCAGGCGATCAATCAGCCCCAGCATTTT.